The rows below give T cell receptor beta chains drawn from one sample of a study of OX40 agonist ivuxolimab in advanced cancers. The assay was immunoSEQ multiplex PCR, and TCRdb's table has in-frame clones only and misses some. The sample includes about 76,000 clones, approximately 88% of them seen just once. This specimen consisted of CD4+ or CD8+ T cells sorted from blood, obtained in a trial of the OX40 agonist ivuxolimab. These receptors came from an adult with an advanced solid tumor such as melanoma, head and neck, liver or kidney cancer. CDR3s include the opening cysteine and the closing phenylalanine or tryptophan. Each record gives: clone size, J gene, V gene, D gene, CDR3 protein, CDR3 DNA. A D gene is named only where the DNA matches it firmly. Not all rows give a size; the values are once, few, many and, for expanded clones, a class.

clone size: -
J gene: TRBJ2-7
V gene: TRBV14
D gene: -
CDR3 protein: CASSQDNTYEQYF
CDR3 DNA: TGTGCCAGCAGCCAAGATAACACGTACGAGCAGTACTTC

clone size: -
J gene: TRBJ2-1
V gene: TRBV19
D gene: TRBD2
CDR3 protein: CASSPPAGETNEQFF
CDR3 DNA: TGTGCCAGTAGTCCCCCCGCGGGAGAAACAAATGAGCAGTTCTTC

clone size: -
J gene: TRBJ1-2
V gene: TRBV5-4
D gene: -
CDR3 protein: CASSRRDRPAYGYTF
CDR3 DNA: TGTGCCAGCAGCCGTCGTGACAGGCCGGCCTATGGCTACACCTTC

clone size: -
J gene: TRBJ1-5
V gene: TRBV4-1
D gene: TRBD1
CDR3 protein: CASSLRGGLNQPQHF
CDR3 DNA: TGCGCCAGCAGCCTCAGGGGGGGGTTGAATCAGCCCCAGCATTTT

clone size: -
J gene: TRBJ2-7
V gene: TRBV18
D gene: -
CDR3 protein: CASSPQYEQYF
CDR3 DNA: TGTGCCAGCTCACCGCAGTACGAGCAGTACTTC

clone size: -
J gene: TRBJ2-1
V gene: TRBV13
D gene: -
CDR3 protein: CASSTPRDGYNEQFF
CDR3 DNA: TGTGCCAGCAGCACCCCCCGGGACGGCTACAATGAGCAGTTCTTC

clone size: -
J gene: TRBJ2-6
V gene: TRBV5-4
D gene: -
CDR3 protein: CASSPDSSGANVLTF
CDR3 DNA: TGTGCCAGCAGCCCGGACAGCTCTGGGGCCAACGTCCTGACTTTC

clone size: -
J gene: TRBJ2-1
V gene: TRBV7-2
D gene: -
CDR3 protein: CASSTGDSSYNEQFF
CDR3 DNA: TGTGCCAGCAGCACAGGAGATAGCTCCTACAATGAGCAGTTCTTC

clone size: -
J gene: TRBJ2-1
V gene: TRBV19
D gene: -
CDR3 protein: CASSFFLRSSYNEQFF
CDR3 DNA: TGTGCCAGTAGTTTCTTCCTCCGAAGCTCCTACAATGAGCAGTTCTTC

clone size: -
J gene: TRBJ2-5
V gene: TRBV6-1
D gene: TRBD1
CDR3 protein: CASSDGQVETQYF
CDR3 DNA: TGTGCCAGCAGTGATGGACAGGTAGAGACCCAGTACTTC

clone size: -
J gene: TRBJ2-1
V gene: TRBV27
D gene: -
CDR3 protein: CASSLRGRYYNEQFF
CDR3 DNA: TGTGCCAGCAGTTTACGAGGGAGATACTACAATGAGCAGTTCTTC

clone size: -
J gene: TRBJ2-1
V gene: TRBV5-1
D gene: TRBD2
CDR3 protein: CASRGAGGRYNEQFF
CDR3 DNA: TGCGCCAGCAGGGGGGCGGGAGGACGCTACAATGAGCAGTTCTTC

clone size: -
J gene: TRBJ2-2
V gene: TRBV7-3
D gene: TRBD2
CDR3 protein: CASSSSGRVGGELFF
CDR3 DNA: TGTGCCAGCAGCTCAAGCGGGAGAGTCGGCGGGGAGCTGTTTTTT

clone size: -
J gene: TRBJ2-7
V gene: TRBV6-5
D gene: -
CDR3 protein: CASRPGHLYEQYF
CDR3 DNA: TGTGCCAGCAGGCCGGGACACCTCTACGAGCAGTACTTC

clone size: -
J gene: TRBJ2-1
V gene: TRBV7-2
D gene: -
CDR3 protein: CASSLIVGSYNEQFF
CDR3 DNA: TGTGCCAGCAGCTTAATTGTCGGGTCTTACAATGAGCAGTTCTTC

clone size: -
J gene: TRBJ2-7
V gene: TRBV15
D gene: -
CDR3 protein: CATSRDRMGSYEQYF
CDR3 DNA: TGTGCCACCAGCAGAGATCGGATGGGGTCCTACGAGCAGTACTTC

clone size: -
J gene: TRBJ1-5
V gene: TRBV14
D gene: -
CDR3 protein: CASSHGSVRTATNQPQHF
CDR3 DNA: TGTGCCAGCAGCCACGGTTCTGTACGGACAGCGACCAATCAGCCCCAGCATTTT

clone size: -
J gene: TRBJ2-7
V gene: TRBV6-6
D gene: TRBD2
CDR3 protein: CASSSRLAGGYEQYF
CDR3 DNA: TGTGCCAGCAGTTCCCGCTTAGCGGGAGGATATGAGCAGTACTTC

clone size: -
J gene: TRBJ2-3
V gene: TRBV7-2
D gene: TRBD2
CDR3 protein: CASSREMAGVVTDTQYF
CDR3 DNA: TGTGCCAGCAGCCGGGAGATGGCGGGAGTGGTCACAGATACGCAGTATTTT

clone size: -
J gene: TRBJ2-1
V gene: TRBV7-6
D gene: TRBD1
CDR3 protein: CASSFGQGTSYNEQFF
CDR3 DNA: TGTGCCAGCAGCTTCGGACAGGGAACATCCTACAATGAGCAGTTCTTC

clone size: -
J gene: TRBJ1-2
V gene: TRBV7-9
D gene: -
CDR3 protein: CASSLVGGLSGYTF
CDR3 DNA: TGTGCCAGCAGCTTAGTCGGGGGACTCAGTGGCTACACCTTC

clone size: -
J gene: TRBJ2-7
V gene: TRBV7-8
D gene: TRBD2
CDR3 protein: CASSTPSGFSYEQYF
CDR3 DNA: TGTGCCAGCAGCACTCCTAGCGGGTTCTCCTACGAGCAGTACTTC

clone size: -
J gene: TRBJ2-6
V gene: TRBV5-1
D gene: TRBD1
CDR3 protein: CASSATGGFSGANVLTF
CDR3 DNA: TGCGCCAGCAGCGCCACAGGGGGCTTCTCTGGGGCCAACGTCCTGACTTTC

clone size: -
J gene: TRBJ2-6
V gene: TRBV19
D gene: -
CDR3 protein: CASSMLQMSSGANVLTF
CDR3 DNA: TGTGCCAGTAGTATGCTTCAGATGAGCTCTGGGGCCAACGTCCTGACTTTC

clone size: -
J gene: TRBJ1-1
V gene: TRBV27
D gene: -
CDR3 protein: CASSGRTETKGGPKAFF
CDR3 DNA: TGTGCCAGCAGCGGCCGGACGGAAACTAAAGGGGGTCCGAAAGCTTTCTTT

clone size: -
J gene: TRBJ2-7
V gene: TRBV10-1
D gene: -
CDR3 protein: CASSESPGGTYEQYF
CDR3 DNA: TGCGCCAGCAGTGAGTCGCCGGGTGGCACCTACGAGCAGTACTTC

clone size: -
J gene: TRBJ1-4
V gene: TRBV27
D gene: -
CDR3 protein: CAIPTGDPKKLFF
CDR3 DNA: TGTGCCATCCCGACGGGGGATCCGAAAAAACTGTTTTTT

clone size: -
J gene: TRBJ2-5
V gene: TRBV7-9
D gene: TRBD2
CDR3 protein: CASSLTGGPRETQYF
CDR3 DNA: TGTGCCAGCAGCCTTACGGGAGGGCCTCGGGAGACCCAGTACTTC

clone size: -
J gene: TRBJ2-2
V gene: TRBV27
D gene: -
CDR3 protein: CASLTGNTGELFF
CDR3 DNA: TGTGCCAGCCTCACAGGGAATACCGGGGAGCTGTTTTTT

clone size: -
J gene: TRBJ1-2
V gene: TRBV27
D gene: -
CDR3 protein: CASSSAGQIYGYTF
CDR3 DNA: TGTGCCAGCAGTTCCGCCGGACAGATCTATGGCTACACCTTC

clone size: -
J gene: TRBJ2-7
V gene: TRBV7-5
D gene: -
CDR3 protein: CASSLKDRVYEQYF
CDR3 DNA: TGTGCCAGCAGCTTAAAGGACAGGGTTTACGAGCAGTACTTC

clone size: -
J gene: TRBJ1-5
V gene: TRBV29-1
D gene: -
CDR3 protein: CSGVRGDNQPQHF
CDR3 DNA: TGCAGCGGGGTTAGGGGGGACAATCAGCCCCAGCATTTT

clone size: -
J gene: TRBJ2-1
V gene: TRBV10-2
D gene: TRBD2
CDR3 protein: CASSDLAGGSPSYNEQFF
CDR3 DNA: TGCGCCAGCAGTGACCTAGCGGGAGGAAGCCCCTCCTACAATGAGCAGTTCTTC

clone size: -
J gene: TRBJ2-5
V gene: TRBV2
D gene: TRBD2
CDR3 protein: CASRLPTSGYQETQYF
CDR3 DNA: TGTGCCAGCAGATTGCCGACTAGCGGATACCAAGAGACCCAGTACTTC

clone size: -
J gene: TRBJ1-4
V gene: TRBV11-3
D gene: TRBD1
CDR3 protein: CASSRITGTGNEKLFF
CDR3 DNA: TGTGCCAGCAGCCGCATTACCGGGACAGGTAATGAAAAACTGTTTTTT

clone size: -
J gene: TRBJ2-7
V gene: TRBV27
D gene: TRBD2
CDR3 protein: CASSLTSGGTYEQYF
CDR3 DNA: TGTGCCAGCAGCCTAACTAGCGGGGGTACCTACGAGCAGTACTTC

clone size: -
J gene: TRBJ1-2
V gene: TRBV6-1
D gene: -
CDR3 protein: CAGAFGPNYGYTF
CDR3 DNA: TGTGCCGGCGCATTTGGCCCTAACTATGGCTACACCTTC

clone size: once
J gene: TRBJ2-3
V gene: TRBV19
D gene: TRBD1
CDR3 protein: CASSRGTGAADTQYF
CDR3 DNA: TGTGCCAGTAGTAGAGGGACAGGGGCGGCAGATACGCAGTATTTT

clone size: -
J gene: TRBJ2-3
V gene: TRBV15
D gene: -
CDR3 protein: CATSRPGFPDTQYF
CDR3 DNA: TGTGCCACCAGCAGACCAGGGTTCCCAGATACGCAGTATTTT

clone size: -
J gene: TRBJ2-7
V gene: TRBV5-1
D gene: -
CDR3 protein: CASSSGGTAYEQYF
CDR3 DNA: TGCGCCAGCAGCTCGGGCGGGACAGCCTACGAGCAGTACTTC

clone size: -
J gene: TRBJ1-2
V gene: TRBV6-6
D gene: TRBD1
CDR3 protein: CASSYGQGRGYTF
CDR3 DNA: TGTGCCAGCAGTTACGGACAGGGACGTGGCTACACCTTC